This entry lists 3 T cell receptor beta chains sequenced from one sample in a study of T cell responses to AZD1222 COVID-19 vaccine. Using immunoSEQ multiplex PCR, the repertoire was profiled, and TCRdb retains in-frame clones only, with some absent. The sample yields about 78,000 clones, about nine tenths seen once. Sample: peripheral blood, taken on day 0 of AZD1222 vaccination. The receptors stem from an adult in good health.

As regards this clone: A read error may produce the germline difference seen at one junction end. CDR3 residues: CASSPEGSGTRIF. CDR3 in DNA: TGTGCCAGCAGCCCCGAAGGTAGCGGGACCCGCATCTTC. The gene calls are TRBV11-1 and TRBJ2-7; 8 positions match TRBD2. Germline CDR1 and CDR2: SGHAT and FQDESV (reference sequence). The CDR3 extends over 13 amino acids.

The chain combines TRBV7-3 with TRBJ1-1; a weak D match, TRBD1 (5 bases). V was pared by 5 bases and J by 1 base, with 8 bases between. The CDR3 spans 13 residues. CDR1 SGHTA and CDR2 FQGTGA come from the germline V gene. This CDR3 is CASSPDTNTEAFF. CDR3 coding DNA: TGTGCCAGCAGCCCGGACACGAACACTGAAGCTTTCTTT.

The CDR3 DNA reads as TGTGCCAGCAGCCAACAGACAGGGGTTCATGGCTACACCTTC. Its translation: CASSQQTGVHGYTF. The chain combines TRBV14 with TRBJ1-2; 8 nucleotides match TRBD1. V lost 2 bases, J lost 6 bases, and 5 bases stayed unmatched. The CDR3 runs to 14 residues. Germline loops: CDR1 SGHDN, CDR2 FVKESK.